The rows below give T cell receptor beta chains drawn from one sample of a study of blood T cell repertoires in COVID-19. The repertoire was sequenced with immunoSEQ multiplex PCR; TCRdb's copy has only in-frame clones and lacks some. Seen here are 110,000 or so clones, 81% observed once, and the top ten hold 1.5% to 1.7%. The sample consisted of peripheral blood. These receptors originate from a man aged 45-65 years with acute or convalescent COVID-19. The CDR3 runs from the conserved cysteine through the conserved F or W. The order of the fields is clone size, V gene, J gene, D gene, CDR3 protein, CDR3 DNA. The D gene is left open where the match is weak. The size of a clone is reported for some rows only, either as once, few or many, or as a class for expanded clones.

NA	TRBV6-6	TRBJ2-7	TRBD1	CASSSRPRDRGYEQYF	TGTGCCAGCAGCTCCCGCCCCCGGGACAGGGGATACGAGCAGTACTTC
NA	TRBV19	TRBJ2-5	NA	CASSIIPGTGAETQYF	TGTGCCAGTAGTATTATTCCCGGGACTGGGGCAGAGACCCAGTACTTC
NA	TRBV6-1	TRBJ1-2	NA	CASSEGGEAYGYTF	TGTGCCAGCAGTGAAGGCGGTGAAGCTTATGGCTACACCTTC
NA	TRBV6-5	TRBJ1-6	TRBD1	CASSFRVTGVNSPLHF	TGTGCCAGCAGTTTCCGCGTGACAGGGGTTAATTCACCCCTCCACTTT
NA	TRBV7-2	TRBJ1-1	NA	CASRRLAEAFF	TGTGCCAGCAGGAGGTTGGCTGAAGCTTTCTTT
NA	TRBV5-6	TRBJ2-7	NA	CASSLGLYEQYF	TGTGCCAGCAGCTTGGGGCTCTACGAGCAGTACTTC
NA	TRBV7-3	TRBJ2-1	NA	CASSLAGAPDEQFF	TGTGCCAGCAGCTTAGCGGGGGCCCCCGATGAGCAGTTCTTC
NA	TRBV20-1	TRBJ1-1	NA	CSASRRRDKTEAFF	TGCAGTGCTAGTCGGCGCCGGGACAAAACTGAAGCTTTCTTT
NA	TRBV5-1	TRBJ2-5	TRBD2	CASSKTGGPEETQYF	TGCGCCAGCAGCAAGACGGGGGGGCCGGAAGAGACCCAGTACTTC
NA	TRBV4-1	TRBJ2-3	NA	CASSQTGGPTDTQYF	TGCGCCAGCAGCCAAACGGGGGGCCCCACAGATACGCAGTATTTT
NA	TRBV27	TRBJ1-4	NA	CASSLAGLNNEKLFF	TGTGCCAGCAGTCTCGCGGGCCTAAATAATGAAAAACTGTTTTTT
NA	TRBV6-2/TRBV6-3	TRBJ2-3	TRBD2	CASSYSIPAGSTDTQYF	TGTGCCAGCAGTTACTCGATCCCAGCGGGGAGCACAGATACGCAGTATTTT
NA	TRBV30	TRBJ1-1	NA	CAWGRKAGDLAEAFF	TGTGCCTGGGGTCGTAAAGCAGGGGACCTGGCTGAAGCTTTCTTT
once	TRBV19	TRBJ1-5	TRBD1	CASSPRQGTNQPQHF	TGTGCCAGTAGTCCTAGACAGGGAACCAATCAGCCCCAGCATTTT
many	TRBV10-1	TRBJ1-6	NA	CASSGFTGSPLHF	TGCGCCAGCAGTGGATTTACGGGATCTCCCCTCCACTTT
NA	TRBV30	TRBJ1-1	NA	CAWLRFGRGPRDQAFF	TGTGCCTGGCTGCGGTTCGGCAGGGGACCACGGGACCAAGCTTTCTTT
NA	TRBV2	TRBJ2-5	NA	CASRRLNGEETQYF	TGTGCCAGCAGGAGACTAAACGGGGAAGAGACCCAGTACTTC
NA	TRBV12-5	TRBJ2-1	TRBD1	CASGLTRDGTGFPHEQFF	TGTGCTAGTGGTTTGACCCGAGATGGGACAGGGTTTCCCCATGAGCAGTTCTTC
NA	TRBV30	TRBJ2-5	NA	CALTLGLAGETQYF	TGTGCCTTGACCCTCGGGCTAGCAGGAGAGACCCAGTACTTC
NA	TRBV11-2	TRBJ1-6	TRBD1	CASSLVPTGGADNSPLHF	TGTGCCAGCAGCTTAGTGCCCACAGGGGGCGCGGATAATTCACCCCTCCACTTT
NA	TRBV5-6	TRBJ2-1	TRBD2	CASSTGLAGGVHNEQFF	TGTGCCAGCAGCACGGGACTAGCGGGGGGAGTCCACAATGAGCAGTTCTTC
NA	TRBV6-6	TRBJ2-7	NA	CASSSAYEQYF	TGTGCCAGCAGTTCAGCCTACGAGCAGTACTTC
once	TRBV19	TRBJ1-3	NA	CASRRQPYSGNTIYF	TGTGCCAGTAGGCGACAGCCTTACTCTGGAAACACCATATATTTT
NA	TRBV9	TRBJ1-2	NA	CASSKDGTLGGYTF	TGTGCCAGCAGCAAAGACGGGACTTTGGGTGGCTACACCTTC
NA	TRBV2	TRBJ2-5	NA	CASSFRRLRETQYF	TGTGCCAGCAGTTTTCGCAGATTACGAGAGACCCAGTACTTC
NA	TRBV5-1	TRBJ1-1	NA	CASSFSRRGAEAFF	TGCGCCAGCAGCTTTTCACGCAGGGGCGCTGAAGCTTTCTTT
NA	TRBV28	TRBJ2-7	TRBD2	CASSSPAGGTYEQYF	TGTGCCAGCAGTTCCCCTGCGGGGGGGACCTACGAGCAGTACTTC
NA	TRBV5-1	TRBJ1-1	NA	CASSWSGREINTEAFF	TGCGCCAGCAGCTGGTCCGGGAGAGAAATAAACACTGAAGCTTTCTTT
few	TRBV11-3	TRBJ2-2	NA	CASSLGTLNTGELFF	TGTGCCAGCAGCTTAGGGACACTGAACACCGGGGAGCTGTTTTTT
NA	TRBV5-4	TRBJ1-2	NA	CASSLRSYGYTF	TGTGCCAGCAGCTTGCGCAGCTATGGCTACACCTTC
few	TRBV5-6	TRBJ1-2	TRBD1	CASSSYTGEGYTF	TGTGCCAGCAGTTCTTATACAGGGGAAGGCTACACCTTC
NA	TRBV5-4	TRBJ2-7	TRBD1	CASSAPGQGSHEQYF	TGTGCCAGCAGCGCGCCGGGACAGGGCTCCCACGAGCAGTACTTC
NA	TRBV12-3/TRBV12-4	TRBJ2-3	NA	CASSFQVTDTQYF	TGTGCCAGCAGTTTTCAGGTTACAGATACGCAGTATTTT
NA	TRBV2	TRBJ2-3	NA	CASSERQQVDTQYF	TGTGCCAGCAGTGAAAGGCAGCAGGTGGATACGCAGTATTTT
NA	TRBV6-2/TRBV6-3	TRBJ2-3	TRBD1	CASSYSRGQGVDTQYF	TGTGCCAGCAGTTACTCGAGAGGCCAGGGGGTAGATACGCAGTATTTT
NA	TRBV7-8	TRBJ1-1	NA	CASSLDSNTEAFF	TGTGCCAGCAGCTTGGACAGTAACACTGAAGCTTTCTTT
NA	TRBV11-2	TRBJ2-7	NA	CASSPGGILSVEQYF	TGTGCCAGCAGCCCTGGGGGGATTTTATCTGTCGAGCAGTACTTC
NA	TRBV6-4	TRBJ2-2	NA	CASSGQGPTPSTGELFF	TGTGCCAGCAGTGGTCAGGGGCCGACCCCGAGCACCGGGGAGCTGTTTTTT
few	TRBV7-3	TRBJ1-6	TRBD1	CASSQGQGVNSPLHF	TGTGCCAGCAGCCAGGGACAGGGAGTCAATTCACCCCTCCACTTT
NA	TRBV5-4	TRBJ2-2	NA	CASSLVDTSTGELFF	TGTGCCAGCAGCTTGGTAGACACTAGCACCGGGGAGCTGTTTTTT
NA	TRBV7-2	TRBJ2-3	TRBD2	CASSPGGGSDTQYF	TGTGCCAGCAGCCCCGGGGGGGGATCCGATACGCAGTATTTT
NA	TRBV20-1	TRBJ1-1	NA	CSASRGHANTEAFF	TGCAGTGCTAGTAGGGGACACGCGAACACTGAAGCTTTCTTT
NA	TRBV9	TRBJ2-1	NA	CASSVTSGQGIKFF	TGTGCCAGCAGCGTAACCAGTGGGCAGGGGATCAAGTTCTTC
NA	TRBV7-9	TRBJ1-1	NA	CASSLVRVGGTEAFF	TGTGCCAGCAGCTTAGTGAGGGTCGGGGGGACTGAAGCTTTCTTT
NA	TRBV19	TRBJ1-2	NA	CASSSTANYGYTF	TGTGCCAGTAGTTCAACAGCTAACTATGGCTACACCTTC
NA	TRBV21-1	TRBJ1-2	NA	CASSERGQVPDGYTF	TGTGCCAGCAGCGAAAGAGGACAGGTCCCGGATGGCTACACCTTC
NA	TRBV19	TRBJ2-5	TRBD1	CASSIGQGSLETQYF	TGTGCCAGTAGTATTGGACAGGGGTCCTTAGAGACCCAGTACTTC
NA	TRBV21-1	TRBJ1-6	NA	CASSGQELSNSPLHF	TGTGCCAGCAGCGGGCAGGAACTGTCTAATTCACCCCTCCACTTT
NA	TRBV30	TRBJ1-2	NA	CAWRGAYGYTF	TGTGCCTGGAGGGGGGCCTATGGCTACACCTTC
NA	TRBV29-1	TRBJ2-2	TRBD1	CSGAGTDTGELFF	TGCAGCGGGGCCGGGACAGACACCGGGGAGCTGTTTTTT
NA	TRBV28	TRBJ2-3	TRBD2	CASRGHPGGGAPDTQYF	TGTGCCAGCAGGGGCCACCCCGGCGGGGGGGCCCCAGATACGCAGTATTTT
few	TRBV6-5	TRBJ1-1	TRBD1	CASRGTANTEAFF	TGTGCCAGCAGGGGGACAGCGAACACTGAAGCTTTCTTT
NA	TRBV9	TRBJ2-5	TRBD1	CASSAGTGELETQYF	TGTGCCAGCAGCGCCGGGACAGGGGAATTAGAGACCCAGTACTTC
NA	TRBV6-1	TRBJ1-1	NA	CASSEGLGEHTEAFF	TGTGCCAGCAGTGAAGGTCTCGGGGAACACACTGAAGCTTTCTTT
NA	TRBV5-1	TRBJ2-2	NA	CASSLGRNTGELFF	TGCGCCAGCAGTTTGGGGAGGAACACCGGGGAGCTGTTTTTT